The present entry profiles one T cell receptor beta chain with its context. cDNA libraries for TCR alpha and TCR beta, carrying sample barcodes and UMIs, came from 5'RACE with constant-segment primers. Each CDR3 protein is one row after TCRdb ran MiXCR on the 5' RACE reads. The sample consists of 250,000 to 350,000 distinct CDR3 sequences, around 15% of them appearing once. The data were obtained in a study of T-cell memory formation after mild COVID-19. Trimming removed 11 bases from V and 4 bases from J, with 21 bases in between. Per germline, CDR1 SGHVS and CDR2 FNYEAQ. CDR3 length equals 16 residues.

The chain combines TRBV7-6 with TRBJ2-6; possibly TRBD1 for D (6 bases). The TCR was taken from a man younger than 30 who had mild COVID-19 (a few samples of this study predate the infection). Cell type and time point are not known. Sequencing was performed on PBMCs or a T cell subset sorted from them (not recorded which). CDR3 sequence (DNA): TGTGCCTCCCGGGACATCTCAACAAAAGGGGCCAACGTCCTGACTTTC. Amino acids: CASRDISTKGANVLTF.